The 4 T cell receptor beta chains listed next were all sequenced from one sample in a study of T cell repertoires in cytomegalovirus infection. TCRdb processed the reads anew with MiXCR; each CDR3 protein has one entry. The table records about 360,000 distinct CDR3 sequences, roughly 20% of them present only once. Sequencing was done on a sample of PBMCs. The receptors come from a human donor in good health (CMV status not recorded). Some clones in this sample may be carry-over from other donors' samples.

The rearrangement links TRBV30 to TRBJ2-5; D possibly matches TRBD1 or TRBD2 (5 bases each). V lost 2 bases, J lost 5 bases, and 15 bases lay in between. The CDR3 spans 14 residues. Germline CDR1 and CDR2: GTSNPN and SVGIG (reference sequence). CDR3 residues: CAWSTGQGGETQYF. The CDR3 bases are TGTGCCTGGAGTACGGGGCAGGGCGGGGAGACCCAGTACTTC.

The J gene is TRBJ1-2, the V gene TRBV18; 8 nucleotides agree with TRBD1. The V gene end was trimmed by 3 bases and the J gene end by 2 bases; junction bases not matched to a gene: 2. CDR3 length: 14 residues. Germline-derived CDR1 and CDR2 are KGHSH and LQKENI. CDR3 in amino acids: CASSPGQENYGYTF. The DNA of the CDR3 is TGTGCCAGCTCACCGGGACAGGAAAACTATGGCTACACCTTC.

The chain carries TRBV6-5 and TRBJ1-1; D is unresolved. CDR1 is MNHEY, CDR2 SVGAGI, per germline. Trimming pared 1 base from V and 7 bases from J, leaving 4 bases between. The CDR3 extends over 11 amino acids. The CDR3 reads CASSYLSEAFF. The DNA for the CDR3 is TGTGCCAGCAGTTACTTGAGTGAAGCTTTCTTT.

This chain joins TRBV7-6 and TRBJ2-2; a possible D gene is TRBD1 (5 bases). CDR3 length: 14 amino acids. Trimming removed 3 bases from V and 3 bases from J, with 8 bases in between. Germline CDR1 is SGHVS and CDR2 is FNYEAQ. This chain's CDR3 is CASSLEGDTGELFF. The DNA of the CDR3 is TGTGCCAGCAGCTTGGAAGGGGACACCGGGGAGCTGTTTTTT.